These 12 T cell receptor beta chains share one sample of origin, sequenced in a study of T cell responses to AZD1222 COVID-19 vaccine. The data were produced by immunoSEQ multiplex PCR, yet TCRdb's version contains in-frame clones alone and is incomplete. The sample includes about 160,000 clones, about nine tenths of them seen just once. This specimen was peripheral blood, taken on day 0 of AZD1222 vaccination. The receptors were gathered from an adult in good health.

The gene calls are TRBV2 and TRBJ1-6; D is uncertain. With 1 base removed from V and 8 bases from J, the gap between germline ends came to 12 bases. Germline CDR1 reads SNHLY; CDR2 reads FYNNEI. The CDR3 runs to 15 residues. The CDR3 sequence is CASSEVGLADSPLHF. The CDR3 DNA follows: TGTGCCAGCAGTGAAGTCGGACTAGCGGATTCACCCCTCCACTTT.

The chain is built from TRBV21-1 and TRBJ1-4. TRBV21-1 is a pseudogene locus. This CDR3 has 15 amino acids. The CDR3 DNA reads TGTGCCAGCAGCAAAGGGAAGGGGAGCGGTGAAAAACTGTTTTTT. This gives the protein CASSKGKGSGEKLFF.

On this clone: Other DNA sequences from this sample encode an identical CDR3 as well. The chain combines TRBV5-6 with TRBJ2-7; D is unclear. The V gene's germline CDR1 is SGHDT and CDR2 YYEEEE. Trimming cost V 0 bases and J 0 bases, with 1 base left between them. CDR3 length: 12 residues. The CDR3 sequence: CASSLVSYEQYF. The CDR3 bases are TGTGCCAGCAGCTTGGTCTCCTACGAGCAGTACTTC.

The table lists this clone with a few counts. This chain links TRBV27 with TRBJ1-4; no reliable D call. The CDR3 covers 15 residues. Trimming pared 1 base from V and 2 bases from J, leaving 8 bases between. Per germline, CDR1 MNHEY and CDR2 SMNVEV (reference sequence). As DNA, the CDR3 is TGTGCCAGCAGTTTATACGGAAGCACTAATGAAAAACTGTTTTTT. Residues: CASSLYGSTNEKLFF.

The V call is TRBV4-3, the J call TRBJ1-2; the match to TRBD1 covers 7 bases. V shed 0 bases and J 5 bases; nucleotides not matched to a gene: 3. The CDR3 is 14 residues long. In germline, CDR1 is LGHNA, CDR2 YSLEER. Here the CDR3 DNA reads TGCGCCAGCAGCCAAGATCAGGGGGAATATGGCTACACCTTC. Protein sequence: CASSQDQGEYGYTF.

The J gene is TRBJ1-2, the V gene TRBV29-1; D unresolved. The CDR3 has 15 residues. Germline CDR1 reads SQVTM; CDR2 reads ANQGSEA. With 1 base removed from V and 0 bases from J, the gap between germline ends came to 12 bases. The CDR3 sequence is CSVEGQSRANYGYTF. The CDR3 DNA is TGCAGCGTTGAAGGGCAGTCCCGGGCTAACTATGGCTACACCTTC.

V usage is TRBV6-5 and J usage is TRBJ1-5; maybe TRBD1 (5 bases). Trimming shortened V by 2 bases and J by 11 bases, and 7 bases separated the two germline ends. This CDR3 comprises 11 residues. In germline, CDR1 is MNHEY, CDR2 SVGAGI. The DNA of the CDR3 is TGTGCCAGCAGTTACGGGGGATCCCAGCATTTT. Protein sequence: CASSYGGSQHF.

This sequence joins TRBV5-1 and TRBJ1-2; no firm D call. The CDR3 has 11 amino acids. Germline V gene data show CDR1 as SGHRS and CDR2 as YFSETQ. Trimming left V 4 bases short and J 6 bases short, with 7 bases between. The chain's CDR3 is CASSHSDGYTF. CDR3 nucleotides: TGCGCCAGCAGCCACTCCGATGGCTACACCTTC.

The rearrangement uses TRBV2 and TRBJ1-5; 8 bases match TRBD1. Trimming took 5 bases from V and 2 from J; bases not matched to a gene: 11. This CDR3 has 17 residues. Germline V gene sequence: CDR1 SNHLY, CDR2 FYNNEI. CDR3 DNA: TGTGCCAGCAGTCAAAACGGACAGGGAGGAGGCAATCAGCCCCAGCATTTT. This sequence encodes CASSQNGQGGGNQPQHF.

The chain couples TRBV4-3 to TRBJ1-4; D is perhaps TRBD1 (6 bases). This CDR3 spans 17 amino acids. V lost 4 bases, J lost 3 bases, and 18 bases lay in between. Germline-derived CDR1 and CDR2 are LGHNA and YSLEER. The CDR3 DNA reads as TGCGCCAGCAGCCCAAGGGTAGGGGGTCTATCTAATGAAAAACTGTTTTTT. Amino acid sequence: CASSPRVGGLSNEKLFF.

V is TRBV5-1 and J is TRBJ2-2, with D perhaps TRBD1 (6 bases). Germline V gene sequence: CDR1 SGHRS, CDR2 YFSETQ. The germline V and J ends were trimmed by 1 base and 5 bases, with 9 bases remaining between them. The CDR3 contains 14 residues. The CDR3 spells CASSLPGATGELFF. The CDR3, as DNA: TGCGCCAGCAGCTTGCCAGGGGCGACCGGGGAGCTGTTTTTT. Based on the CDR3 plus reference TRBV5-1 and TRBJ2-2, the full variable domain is KAGVTQTPRYLIKTRGQQVTLSCSPISGHRSVSWYQQTPGQGLQFLFEYFSETQRNKGNFPGRFSGRQFSNSRSEMNVSTLELGDSALYLCASSLPGATGELFFGEGSRLTVL.

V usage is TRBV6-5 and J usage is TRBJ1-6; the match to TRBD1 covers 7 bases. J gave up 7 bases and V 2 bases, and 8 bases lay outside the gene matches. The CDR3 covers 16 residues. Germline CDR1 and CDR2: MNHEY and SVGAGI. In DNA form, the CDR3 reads TGTGCCAGCAGTTACACCCCGACAGGGTCGAATTCACCCCTCCACTTT. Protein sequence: CASSYTPTGSNSPLHF.